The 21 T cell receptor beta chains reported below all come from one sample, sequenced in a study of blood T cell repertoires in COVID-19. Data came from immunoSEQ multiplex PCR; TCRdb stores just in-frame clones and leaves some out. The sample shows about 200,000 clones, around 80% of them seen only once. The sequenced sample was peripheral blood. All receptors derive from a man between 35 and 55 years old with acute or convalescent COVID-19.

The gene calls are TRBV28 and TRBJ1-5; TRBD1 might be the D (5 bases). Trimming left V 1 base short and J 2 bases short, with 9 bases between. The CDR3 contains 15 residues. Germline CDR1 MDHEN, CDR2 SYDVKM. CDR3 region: CASSLSGRGNQPQHF. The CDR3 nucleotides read TGTGCCAGCAGTTTATCAGGGCGAGGCAATCAGCCCCAGCATTTT.

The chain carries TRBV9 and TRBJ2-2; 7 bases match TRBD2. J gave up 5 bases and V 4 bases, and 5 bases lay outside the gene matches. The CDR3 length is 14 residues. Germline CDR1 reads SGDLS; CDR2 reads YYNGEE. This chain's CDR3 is CASSSRTRTGELFF. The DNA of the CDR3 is TGTGCCAGCAGCTCTCGGACTAGAACCGGGGAGCTGTTTTTT. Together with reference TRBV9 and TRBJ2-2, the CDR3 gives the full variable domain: DSGVTQTPKHLITATGQRVTLRCSPRSGDLSVYWYQQSLDQGLQFLIQYYNGEERAKGNILERFSAQQFPDLHSELNLSSLELGDSALYFCASSSRTRTGELFFGEGSRLTVL.

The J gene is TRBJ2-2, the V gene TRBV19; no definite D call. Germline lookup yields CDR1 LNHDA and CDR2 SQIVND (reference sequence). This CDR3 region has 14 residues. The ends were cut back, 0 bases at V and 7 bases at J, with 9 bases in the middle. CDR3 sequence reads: CASSIDLSSGELFF. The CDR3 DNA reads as TGTGCCAGTAGTATAGATCTGTCGAGCGGGGAGCTGTTTTTT.

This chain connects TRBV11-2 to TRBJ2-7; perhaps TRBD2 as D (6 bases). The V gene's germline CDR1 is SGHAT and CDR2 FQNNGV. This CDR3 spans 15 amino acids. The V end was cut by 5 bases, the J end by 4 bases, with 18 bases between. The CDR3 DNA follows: TGTGCCAGCAGCCCGACCGGGACTCCTTCGTACGAGCAGTACTTC. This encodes CASSPTGTPSYEQYF. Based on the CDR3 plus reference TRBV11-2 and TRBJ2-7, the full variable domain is EAGVAQSPRYKIIEKRQSVAFWCNPISGHATLYWYQQILGQGPKLLIQFQNNGVVDDSQLPKDRFSAERLKGVDSTLKIQPAKLEDSAVYLCASSPTGTPSYEQYFGPGTRLTVT.

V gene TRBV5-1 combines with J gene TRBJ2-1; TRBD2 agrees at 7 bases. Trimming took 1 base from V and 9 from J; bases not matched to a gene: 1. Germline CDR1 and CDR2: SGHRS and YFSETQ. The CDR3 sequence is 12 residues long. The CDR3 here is CASSLSGTEQFF. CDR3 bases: TGCGCCAGCAGCTTGAGCGGGACTGAGCAGTTCTTC.

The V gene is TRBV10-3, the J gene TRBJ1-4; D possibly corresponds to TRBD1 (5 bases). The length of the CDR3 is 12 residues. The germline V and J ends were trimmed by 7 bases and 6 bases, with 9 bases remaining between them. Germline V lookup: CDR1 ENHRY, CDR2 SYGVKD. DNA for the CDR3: TGTGCCATCAAGGGGATGGATGAAAAACTGTTTTTT. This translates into CAIKGMDEKLFF.

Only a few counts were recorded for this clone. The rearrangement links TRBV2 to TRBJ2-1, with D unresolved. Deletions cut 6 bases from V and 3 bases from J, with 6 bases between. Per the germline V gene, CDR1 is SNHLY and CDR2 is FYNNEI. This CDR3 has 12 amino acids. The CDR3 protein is CASRVSYNEQFF. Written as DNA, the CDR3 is TGTGCCAGCAGGGTCAGCTACAATGAGCAGTTCTTC. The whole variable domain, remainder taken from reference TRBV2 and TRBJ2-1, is EPEVTQTPSHQVTQMGQEVILRCVPISNHLYFYWYRQILGQKVEFLVSFYNNEISEKSEIFDDQFSVERPDGSNFTLKIRSTKLEDSAMYFCASRVSYNEQFFGPGTRLTVL.

CDR3 region: CASSLGPHQPQHF. CDR3 sequence (DNA): TGCGCCAGCAGCTTGGGGCCTCATCAGCCCCAGCATTTT. This chain connects TRBV5-1 to TRBJ1-5; D uncertain. Trimming removed 0 bases at V and 5 bases at J, with 6 bases between. The CDR3 is 13 residues long. Germline V lookup: CDR1 SGHRS, CDR2 YFSETQ.

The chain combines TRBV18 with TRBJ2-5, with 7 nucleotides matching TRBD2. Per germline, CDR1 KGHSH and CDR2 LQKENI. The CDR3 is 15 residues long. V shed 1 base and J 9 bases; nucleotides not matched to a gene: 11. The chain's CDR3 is CASSPLPGGTSAQYF. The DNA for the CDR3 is TGTGCCAGCTCACCACTACCGGGAGGTACTTCGGCCCAGTACTTC.

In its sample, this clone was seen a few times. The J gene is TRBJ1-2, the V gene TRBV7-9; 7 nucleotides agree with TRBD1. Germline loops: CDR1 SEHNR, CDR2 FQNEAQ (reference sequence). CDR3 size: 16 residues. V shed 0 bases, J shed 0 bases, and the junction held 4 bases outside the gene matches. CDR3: CASSLARGQTNYGYTF. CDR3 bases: TGTGCCAGCAGCTTAGCGAGGGGACAGACTAACTATGGCTACACCTTC.

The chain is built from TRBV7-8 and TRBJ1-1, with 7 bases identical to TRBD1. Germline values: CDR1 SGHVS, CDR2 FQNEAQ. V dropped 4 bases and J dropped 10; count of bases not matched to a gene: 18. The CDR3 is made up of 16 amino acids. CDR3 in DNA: TGTGCCAGCAGCTCTCTATCCTTAGGGGGCGCAGGGGTAGCTTTCTTT. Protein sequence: CASSSLSLGGAGVAFF. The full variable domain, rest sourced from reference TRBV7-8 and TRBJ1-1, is GAGVSQSPRYKVAKRGQDVALRCDPISGHVSLFWYQQALGQGPEFLTYFQNEAQLDKSGLPSDRFFAERPEGSVSTLKIQRTQQEDSAVYLCASSSLSLGGAGVAFFGQGTRLTVV.

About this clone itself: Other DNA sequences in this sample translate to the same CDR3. CDR3 bases: TGCAGCGTCGGACAGGGGGGAAACACCATATATTTT. Amino acid sequence: CSVGQGGNTIYF. The chain joins TRBV29-1 to TRBJ1-3; TRBD1 matches at 9 bases. From germline, CDR1 is SQVTM and CDR2 ANQGSEA. J gave up 4 bases and V 6 bases, and 1 base lay outside the gene matches. This CDR3 is 12 amino acids long.

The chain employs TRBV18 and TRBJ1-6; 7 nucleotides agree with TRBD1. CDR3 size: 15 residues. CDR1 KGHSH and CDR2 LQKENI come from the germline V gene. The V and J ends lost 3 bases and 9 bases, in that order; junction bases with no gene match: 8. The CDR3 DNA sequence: TGTGCCAGCTCACCTGGGCAGGGGGAGCGTTCACCCCTCCACTTT. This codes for CASSPGQGERSPLHF.

Here the CDR3 reads CASSQGTSGRSEQYF. For the CDR3, the DNA is TGCGCCAGCAGCCAGGGGACTAGCGGGAGGAGCGAGCAGTACTTC. J is TRBJ2-7 and V is TRBV4-3, with TRBD2 matching over 15 bases. The junction had 3 bases not matched to a gene; V was cut back by 3 bases and J by 6 bases. CDR1 LGHNA and CDR2 YSLEER come from the germline V gene. The CDR3 consists of 15 residues.

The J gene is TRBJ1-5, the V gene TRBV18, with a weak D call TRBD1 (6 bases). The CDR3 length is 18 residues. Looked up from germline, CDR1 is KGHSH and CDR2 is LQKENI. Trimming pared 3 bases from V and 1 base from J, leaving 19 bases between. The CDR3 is CASSPGARGVTSNQPQHF. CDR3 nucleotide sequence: TGTGCCAGCTCACCGGGGGCCAGGGGTGTAACGAGCAATCAGCCCCAGCATTTT. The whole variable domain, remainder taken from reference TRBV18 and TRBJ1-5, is NAGVMQNPRHLVRRRGQEARLRCSPMKGHSHVYWYRQLPEEGLKFMVYLQKENIIDESGMPKERFSAEFPKEGPSILRIQQVVRGDSAAYFCASSPGARGVTSNQPQHFGDGTRLSIL.

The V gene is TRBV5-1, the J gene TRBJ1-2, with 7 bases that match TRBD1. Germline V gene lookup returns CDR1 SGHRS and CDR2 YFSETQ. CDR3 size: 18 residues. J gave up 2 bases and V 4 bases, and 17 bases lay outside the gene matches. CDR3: CASSPTTSAGQTNYGYTF. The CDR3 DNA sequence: TGCGCCAGCAGCCCAACCACTTCTGCGGGACAGACGAACTATGGCTACACCTTC.

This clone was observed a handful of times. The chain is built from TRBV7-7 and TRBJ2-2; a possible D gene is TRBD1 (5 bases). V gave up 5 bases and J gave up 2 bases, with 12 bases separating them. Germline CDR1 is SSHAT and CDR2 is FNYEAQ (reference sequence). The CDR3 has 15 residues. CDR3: CASSPQASNTGELFF. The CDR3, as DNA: TGTGCCAGCAGCCCACAGGCCAGTAACACCGGGGAGCTGTTTTTT.

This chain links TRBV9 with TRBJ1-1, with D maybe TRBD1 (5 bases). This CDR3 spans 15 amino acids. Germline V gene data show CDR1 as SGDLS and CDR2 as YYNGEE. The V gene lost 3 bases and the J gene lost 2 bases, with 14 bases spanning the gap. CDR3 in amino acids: CASSGGGTTNTEAFF. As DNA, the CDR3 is TGTGCCAGCAGCGGGGGAGGGACGACTAACACTGAAGCTTTCTTT.

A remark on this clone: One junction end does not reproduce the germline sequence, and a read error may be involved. The CDR3 bases are TGCAGCGTCGAAGCGGGACAGGGGGTAGGTGGCTACACCTTC. Amino acids: CSVEAGQGVGGYTF. The chain carries TRBV29-1 and TRBJ1-2, with TRBD1 matching over 11 bases. Germline values: CDR1 SQVTM, CDR2 ANQGSEA. CDR3 length equals 14 residues. Full variable domain (remainder filled in from reference TRBV29-1 and TRBJ1-2): SAVISQKPSRDICQRGTSLTIQCQVDSQVTMMFWYRQQPGQSLTLIATANQGSEATYESGFVIDKFPISRPNLTFSTLTVSNMSPEDSSIYLCSVEAGQGVGGYTFGSGTRLTVV.

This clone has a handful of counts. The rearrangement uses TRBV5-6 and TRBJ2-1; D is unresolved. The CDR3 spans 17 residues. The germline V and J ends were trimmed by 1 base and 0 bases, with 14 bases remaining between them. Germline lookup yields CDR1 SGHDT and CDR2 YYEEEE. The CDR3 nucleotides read TGTGCCAGCAGCTTGATAGCACTCACGAGCTCCTACAATGAGCAGTTCTTC. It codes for CASSLIALTSSYNEQFF.

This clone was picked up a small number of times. CDR3 in DNA: TGTGCCAGCAGCAGAGACACATGGGGGGGCAATGGCTACACCTTC. Amino acids: CASSRDTWGGNGYTF. The chain is built from TRBV6-5 and TRBJ1-2, with a tentative D call TRBD1 (6 bases). This CDR3 has 15 amino acids. The germline V gene encodes CDR1 MNHEY and CDR2 SVGAGI. V lost 6 bases to trimming and J lost 6 bases, with 20 bases between them.